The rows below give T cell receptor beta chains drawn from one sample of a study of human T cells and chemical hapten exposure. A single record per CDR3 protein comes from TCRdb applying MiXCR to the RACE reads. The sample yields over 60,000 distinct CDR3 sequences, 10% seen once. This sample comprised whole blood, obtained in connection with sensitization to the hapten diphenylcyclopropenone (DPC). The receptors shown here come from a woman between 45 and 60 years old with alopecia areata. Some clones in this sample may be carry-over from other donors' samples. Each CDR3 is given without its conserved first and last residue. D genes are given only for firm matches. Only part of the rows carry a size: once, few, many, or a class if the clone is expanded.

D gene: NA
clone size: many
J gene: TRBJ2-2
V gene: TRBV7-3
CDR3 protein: ASSLSHYTGELF

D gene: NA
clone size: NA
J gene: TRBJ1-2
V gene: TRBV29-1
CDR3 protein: SVQQTNYGYT

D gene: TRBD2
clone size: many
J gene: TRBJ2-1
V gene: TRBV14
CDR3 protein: ASSLKLAGASEQF

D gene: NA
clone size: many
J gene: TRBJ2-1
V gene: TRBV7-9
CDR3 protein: ASSPQVYNEQF

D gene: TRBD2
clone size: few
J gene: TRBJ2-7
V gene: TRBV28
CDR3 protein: ASSLSAGASEQY

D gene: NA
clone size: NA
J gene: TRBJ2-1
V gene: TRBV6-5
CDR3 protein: ASSYGVGEQF

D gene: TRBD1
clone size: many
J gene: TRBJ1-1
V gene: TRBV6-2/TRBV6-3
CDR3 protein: ASSPLRGGNTEAF

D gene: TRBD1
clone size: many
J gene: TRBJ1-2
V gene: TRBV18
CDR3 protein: ASSPQTGTGYYGYT

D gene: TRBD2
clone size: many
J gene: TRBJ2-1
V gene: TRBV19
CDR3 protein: ASSIGRTSGIKGNEQF

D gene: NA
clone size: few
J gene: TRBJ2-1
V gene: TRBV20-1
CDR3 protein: SASGAAPGNEQF

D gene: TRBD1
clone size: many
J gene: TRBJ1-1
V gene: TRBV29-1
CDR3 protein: SVGDGTANTEAF

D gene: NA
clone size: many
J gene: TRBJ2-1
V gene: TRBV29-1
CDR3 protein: SVSPGGYEQF

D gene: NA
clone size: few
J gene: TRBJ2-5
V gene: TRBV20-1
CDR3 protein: SAKGNHETQY

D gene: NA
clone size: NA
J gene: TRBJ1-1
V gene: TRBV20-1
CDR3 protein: SAGDKAF

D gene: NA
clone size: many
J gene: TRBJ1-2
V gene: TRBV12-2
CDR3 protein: ASRSPPYNRAFGYT

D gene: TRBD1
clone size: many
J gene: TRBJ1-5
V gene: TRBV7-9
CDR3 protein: ASSFGTGGGQPQH